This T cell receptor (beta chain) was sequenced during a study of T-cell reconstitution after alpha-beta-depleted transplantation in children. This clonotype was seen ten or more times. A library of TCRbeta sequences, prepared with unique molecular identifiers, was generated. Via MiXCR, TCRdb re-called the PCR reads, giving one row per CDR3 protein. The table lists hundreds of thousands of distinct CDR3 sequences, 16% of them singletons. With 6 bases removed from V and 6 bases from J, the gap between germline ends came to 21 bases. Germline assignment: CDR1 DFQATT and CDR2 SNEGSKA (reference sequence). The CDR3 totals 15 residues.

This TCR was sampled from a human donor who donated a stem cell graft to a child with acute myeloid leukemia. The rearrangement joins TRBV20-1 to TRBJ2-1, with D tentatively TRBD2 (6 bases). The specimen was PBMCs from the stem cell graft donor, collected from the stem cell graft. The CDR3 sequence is CSATGWGRRGNEQFF. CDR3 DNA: TGCAGTGCCACGGGCTGGGGACGGCGGGGCAATGAGCAGTTCTTC.